This T cell receptor beta chain was identified in a study of human T cells and chemical hapten exposure. Study in general: DPC at 2% was the sensitizing agent, placed on around 2 cm by around 2 cm of upper inner arm skin. Variation in per-sample TCR yields came mainly from small pooled library volume differences.

Trimming removed 4 bases at V and 15 bases at J, with 13 bases between. This CDR3 contains 12 residues. Germline V gene lookup returns CDR1 MDHEN and CDR2 SYDVKM. In the original workflow: From about 20,000 to 690,000 TCRs were found per sample, with a median of approximately 96,000. TCRdb itself ran the RACE reads through MiXCR, one entry per CDR3 protein. The V and J calls reflect TCRdb's pipeline rather than the authors' work. The sample yields around 99,000 distinct CDR3 sequences, approximately 8.8% seen once. Time point: patch test 2, 6 weeks after DPC sensitization. Indicated treatment: therapeutic diphenylcyclopropenone sensitization with weekly scalp DPC. Each patch test followed a blood draw.

The chain employs TRBV28 and TRBJ1-6; possibly TRBD1 for D (6 bases). The starting material was whole blood, obtained in connection with sensitization to the hapten diphenylcyclopropenone (DPC). The sequence was collected from a middle-aged woman with alopecia areata. Some clones in this sample may be carry-over from other donors' samples. This CDR3 reads CASSSQGKHLHF. The CDR3 DNA is TGTGCCAGCAGTTCCCAGGGGAAGCACCTCCACTTT.